This entry lists 10 T cell receptor beta chains sequenced from one sample in a study of CD8 T cells in Susac syndrome. RNA in amounts of roughly 0.5 to 1 ug was reverse transcribed with random hexamers. Each CDR3 protein gets one entry after TCRdb re-called the immunoSEQ multiplex PCR reads with MiXCR. The table records approximately 140,000 distinct CDR3 sequences, roughly 94% of them present only once. Sequences were obtained from CD8+ T cells from PBMCs. The receptors were gathered from a human donor in good health.

This chain uses TRBV29-1 with TRBJ1-1, with unresolved D. The CDR3 is 9 amino acids. Germline CDR1 reads SQVTM; CDR2 reads ANQGSEA. The ends were cut back, 6 bases at V and 7 bases at J, with 6 bases in the middle. The CDR3 reads CSVEREAFF. The CDR3, as DNA: TGCAGCGTGGAGCGTGAAGCTTTCTTT.

The chain recombines TRBV2 with TRBJ2-1, with a tentative D call TRBD2 (6 bases). The ends were cut back, 6 bases at V and 9 bases at J, with 18 bases in the middle. Germline V gene sequence: CDR1 SNHLY, CDR2 FYNNEI. The CDR3 totals 14 residues. CDR3 sequence reads: CASRQLGGMVEQFF. The CDR3 DNA sequence: TGTGCCAGCAGGCAATTGGGGGGTATGGTTGAGCAGTTCTTC.

The chain carries TRBV7-8 and TRBJ2-7; D remains ambiguous. Germline CDR1 is SGHVS and CDR2 is FQNEAQ. Trimming took off 2 bases at V and 1 base at J, with 12 bases between the two ends. The CDR3 loop spans 15 amino acids. The CDR3 sequence is CASSLNPVISYEQYF. CDR3 nucleotides: TGTGCCAGCAGCTTAAACCCTGTAATATCCTACGAGCAGTACTTC.

The rearrangement joins TRBV30 to TRBJ2-1; 12 nucleotides line up with TRBD2. CDR1 is GTSNPN, CDR2 SVGIG, per germline (reference sequence). This CDR3 contains 13 residues. J was trimmed by 8 bases and V by 2 bases; bases with no gene match: 1. In DNA form, the CDR3 reads TGTGCCTGGAGTCTAGCGGGAGGGGATGAGCAGTTCTTC. Its translation is CAWSLAGGDEQFF.

The chain uses TRBV21-1 and TRBJ1-5. TRBV21-1 is described as a pseudogene. The CDR3 has 16 amino acids. The CDR3 is CASSSRTSYSNQPQHF. CDR3 nucleotides: TGTGCCAGCAGCAGTCGGACTTCGTATAGCAATCAGCCCCAGCATTTT.

The CDR3 protein is CSVGAPREDTQYF. CDR3 nucleotide sequence: TGCAGCGTTGGCGCCCCCCGTGAAGATACGCAGTATTTT. This chain joins TRBV29-1 and TRBJ2-3; no clear D gene. CDR1 SQVTM and CDR2 ANQGSEA come from the germline V gene. V lost 4 bases to trimming and J lost 5 bases, with 13 bases between them. The CDR3 totals 13 residues.

The J gene is TRBJ2-1, the V gene TRBV2, with D maybe TRBD2 (5 bases). The CDR3 consists of 15 residues. Trimming removed 1 base at V and 4 bases at J, with 11 bases between. Germline V gene sequence: CDR1 SNHLY, CDR2 FYNNEI. The CDR3 DNA sequence: TGTGCCAGCAGTGAAGGCCTTAGCGAATACAATGAGCAGTTCTTC. This sequence encodes CASSEGLSEYNEQFF.

J is TRBJ1-3 and V is TRBV6-5, with a possible D match to TRBD1 (6 bases). V gave up 6 bases and J gave up 9 bases, with 18 bases separating them. Germline CDR1 reads MNHEY; CDR2 reads SVGAGI. This CDR3 is 14 amino acids long. CDR3 sequence: CASSPQGIKSTIYF. The CDR3 DNA reads as TGTGCCAGCAGCCCACAGGGAATCAAGAGCACCATATATTTT.

Here the CDR3 reads CASSPAGYTEAFF. The CDR3 DNA follows: TGTGCCAGCAGTCCAGCAGGTTACACTGAAGCTTTCTTT. The chain couples TRBV27 to TRBJ1-1; no definite D call. Trimming cost V 5 bases and J 3 bases, with 10 bases left between them. CDR1 is MNHEY and CDR2 is SMNVEV in the germline V gene (reference sequence). The CDR3 contains 13 residues.

The chain combines TRBV29-1 with TRBJ1-1; D is ambiguous. V lost 5 bases to trimming and J lost 1 base, with 5 bases between them. Germline-derived CDR1 and CDR2 are SQVTM and ANQGSEA. CDR3 size: 11 residues. CDR3 nucleotide sequence: TGCAGCGTTCCCACGAACACTGAAGCTTTCTTT. Its translation: CSVPTNTEAFF.